The present TCR beta chain was sequenced within a study of Ad26.COV2.S vaccination and SARS-CoV-2 variants. Whole-study context: Donor was in the COV1001 Ad26.COV2.S trial arm. The vaccine Ad26.COV2.S was put into the muscle once, or twice with 56 days between. General study points: Analyses that measured TCR breadth and depth may have underestimated total T cell responses.

V was shortened by 4 bases and J by 2 bases, with 6 bases between the two germline ends. Germline V gene sequence: CDR1 SQVTM, CDR2 ANQGSEA. The CDR3 runs 12 residues. Regarding this clone: No antigen is known for it.

Only in-frame clones appear in the TCRdb table, and some are missing; sequencing was by immunoSEQ multiplex PCR. The profile covers roughly 330,000 clones, with roughly 90% appearing a single time and 4.5% to 5.5% taken by the ten largest. This sample's treatment: some 20 received Ad26.COV2.S at low or high dose, single or two shots; roughly five received placebo; per-sample allocation not given. Sample collection was performed on day 63 after the first vaccine or placebo injection. This vaccine is an Ad26 vector that expresses the Wuhan-strain SARS-CoV-2 spike. V usage is TRBV29-1 and J usage is TRBJ2-1; D possibly matches TRBD1 or TRBD2 (5 bases each). This TCR came from a person aged 18 to 59 who received the Ad26.COV2.S COVID-19 vaccine or a placebo. The specimen comprised peripheral blood, sampled in a trial of Ad26.COV2.S vaccine versus placebo. CDR3 residues: CSVGGPYNEQFF. As DNA, the CDR3 is TGCAGCGTTGGGGGACCCTACAATGAGCAGTTCTTC.